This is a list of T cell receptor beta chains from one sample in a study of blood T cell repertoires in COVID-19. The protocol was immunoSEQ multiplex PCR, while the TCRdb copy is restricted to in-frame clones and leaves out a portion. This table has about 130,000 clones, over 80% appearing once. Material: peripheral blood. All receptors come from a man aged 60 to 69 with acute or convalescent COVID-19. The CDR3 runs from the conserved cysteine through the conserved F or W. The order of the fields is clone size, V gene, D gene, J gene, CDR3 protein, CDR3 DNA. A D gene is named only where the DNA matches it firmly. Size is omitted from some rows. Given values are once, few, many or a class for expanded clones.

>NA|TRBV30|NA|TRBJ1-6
CAWSKTATPMGHNSPLHF
TGTGCCTGGAGTAAGACAGCTACCCCCATGGGGCATAATTCACCCCTCCACTTT
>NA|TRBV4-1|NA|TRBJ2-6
CASSQWLEAGANVLTF
TGCGCCAGCAGCCAATGGTTGGAGGCTGGGGCCAACGTCCTGACTTTC
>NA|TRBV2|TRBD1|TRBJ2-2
CASKGGTGDTGELFF
TGTGCCAGCAAGGGCGGGACAGGGGACACCGGGGAGCTGTTTTTT
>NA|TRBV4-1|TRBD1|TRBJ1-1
CASSLRGTGNTEAFF
TGCGCCAGCAGCCTTCGGGGGACAGGGAACACTGAAGCTTTCTTT
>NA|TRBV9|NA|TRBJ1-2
CASTKSPGQGSTYGYTF
TGTGCCAGCACTAAAAGTCCCGGGCAGGGGAGTACCTATGGCTACACCTTC
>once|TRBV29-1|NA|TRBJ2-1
CSVLTGNEQFF
TGCAGCGTCCTTACAGGAAATGAGCAGTTCTTC
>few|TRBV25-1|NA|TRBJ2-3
CASSNRLTDTQYF
TGTGCCAGCAGTAACAGGCTCACAGATACGCAGTATTTT
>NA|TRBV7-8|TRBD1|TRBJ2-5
CASSNRDREEETQYF
TGTGCCAGCAGCAACCGGGACAGGGAGGAAGAGACCCAGTACTTC
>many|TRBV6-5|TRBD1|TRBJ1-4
CASSQETGGVEKLFF
TGTGCCAGCAGTCAGGAGACAGGGGGAGTTGAAAAACTGTTTTTT
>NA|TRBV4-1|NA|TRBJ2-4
CASSQLAGVKNIQYF
TGCGCCAGCAGCCAACTAGCAGGGGTCAAAAACATTCAGTACTTC
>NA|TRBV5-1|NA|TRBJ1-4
CASKEGTTNEKLFF
TGCGCCAGCAAAGAGGGTACAACTAATGAAAAACTGTTTTTT
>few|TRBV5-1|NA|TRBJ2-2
CASSLFPGTNAGELFF
TGCGCCAGCAGCTTGTTCCCAGGTACGAACGCCGGGGAGCTGTTTTTT
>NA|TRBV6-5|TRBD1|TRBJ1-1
CASRDRAGTEAFF
TGTGCCAGCAGGGACAGGGCCGGCACTGAAGCTTTCTTT
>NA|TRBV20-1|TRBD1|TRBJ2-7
CSASYSGTGSEQYF
TGCAGTGCTAGTTACTCCGGGACAGGGTCCGAGCAGTACTTC
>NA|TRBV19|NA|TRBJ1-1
CASSIGQASGEAFF
TGTGCCAGTAGTATAGGACAGGCCTCAGGTGAAGCTTTCTTT
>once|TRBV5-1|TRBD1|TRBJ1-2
CASSAGQLNYGYTF
TGCGCCAGCAGTGCGGGACAGCTTAACTATGGCTACACCTTC
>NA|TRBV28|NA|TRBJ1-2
CASSLSPGSYGYTF
TGTGCCAGCAGTTTATCACCGGGTAGCTATGGCTACACCTTC
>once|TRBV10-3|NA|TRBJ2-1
CAISEYEGNEQFF
TGTGCCATCAGTGAGTACGAGGGCAATGAGCAGTTCTTC
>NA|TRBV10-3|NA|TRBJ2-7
CAIRKAGGSYEQYF
TGTGCCATCAGGAAAGCGGGTGGCTCCTACGAGCAGTACTTC
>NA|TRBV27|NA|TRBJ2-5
CASSLFSRRETQYF
TGTGCCAGCAGTTTATTTAGCCGGAGAGAGACCCAGTACTTC
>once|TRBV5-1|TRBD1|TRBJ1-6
CASSLGTGGSYNSPLHF
TGCGCCAGCAGCTTGGGGACAGGGGGCTCCTATAATTCACCCCTCCACTTT
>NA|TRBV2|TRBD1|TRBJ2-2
CASGGTGATGELFF
TGTGCCAGCGGGGGGACAGGTGCCACCGGGGAGCTGTTTTTT
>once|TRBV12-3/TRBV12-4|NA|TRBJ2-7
CASSSKYEQYF
TGTGCCAGCAGTTCAAAATACGAGCAGTACTTC
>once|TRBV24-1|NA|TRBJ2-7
CATSDPVAGSYEQYF
TGTGCCACCAGTGATCCCGTGGCAGGCTCCTACGAGCAGTACTTC
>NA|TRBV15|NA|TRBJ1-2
CATSRAGSGHGYTF
TGTGCCACCAGCAGAGCTGGTTCAGGCCATGGCTACACCTTC
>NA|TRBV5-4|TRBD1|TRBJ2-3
CASSHPRTGGPDTQYF
TGTGCCAGCAGCCATCCTAGGACAGGGGGACCAGATACGCAGTATTTT
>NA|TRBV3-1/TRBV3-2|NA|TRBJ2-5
CASSQALAFQETQYF
TGTGCCAGCAGCCAAGCTCTAGCGTTTCAAGAGACCCAGTACTTC
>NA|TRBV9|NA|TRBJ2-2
CASRGDPSNTGELFF
TGTGCCAGCAGGGGCGACCCGTCGAACACCGGGGAGCTGTTTTTT
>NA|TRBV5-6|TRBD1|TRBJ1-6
CASSPRQGMSSPLHF
TGTGCCAGCAGCCCCAGACAGGGTATGAGTTCACCCCTCCACTTT
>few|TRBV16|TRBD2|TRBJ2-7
CASTTELTSGSYEQYF
TGTGCCAGCACCACCGAGTTAACTAGCGGGAGCTACGAGCAGTACTTC
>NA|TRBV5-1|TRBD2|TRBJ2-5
CASSLAPASGKETQYF
TGCGCCAGCAGCTTGGCCCCGGCTAGCGGGAAAGAGACCCAGTACTTC
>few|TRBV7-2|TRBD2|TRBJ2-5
CASSSMTSSETQYF
TGTGCCAGCAGCTCCATGACTAGCAGTGAGACCCAGTACTTC
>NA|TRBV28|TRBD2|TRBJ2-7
CASSSPAGGPYEQYF
TGTGCCAGCAGTTCCCCGGCGGGAGGGCCATACGAGCAGTACTTC
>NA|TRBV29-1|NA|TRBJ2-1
CSVDYWTGNEQFF
TGCAGCGTTGATTATTGGACTGGGAATGAGCAGTTCTTC
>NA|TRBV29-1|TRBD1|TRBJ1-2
CSVEGTGGGYTF
TGCAGCGTTGAAGGGACAGGGGGCGGCTACACCTTC
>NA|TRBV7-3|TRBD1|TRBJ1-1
CASSLSETGGTEAFF
TGTGCCAGCAGCTTGTCCGAGACAGGGGGTACTGAAGCTTTCTTT
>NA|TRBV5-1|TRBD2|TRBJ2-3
CASSISGLAGTSDTQYF
TGCGCCAGCAGCATCTCGGGACTAGCGGGGACATCAGATACGCAGTATTTT
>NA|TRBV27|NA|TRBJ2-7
CASSLQGWNEQYF
TGTGCCAGCAGTTTACAGGGTTGGAACGAGCAGTACTTC
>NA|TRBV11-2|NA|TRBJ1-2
CASSFSRSYTF
TGTGCCAGCAGCTTCTCCAGGAGCTACACCTTC
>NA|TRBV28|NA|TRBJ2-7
CASSPPATREQYF
TGTGCCAGCAGTCCCCCCGCTACCCGGGAGCAGTACTTC
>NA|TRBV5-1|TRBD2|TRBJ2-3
CASSPVGSGTKNTQYF
TGCGCCAGCAGCCCGGTTGGTAGCGGGACTAAGAATACGCAGTATTTT
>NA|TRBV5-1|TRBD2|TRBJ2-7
CASSLEASGSYEQYF
TGCGCCAGCAGCTTGGAAGCTAGCGGCTCCTACGAGCAGTACTTC
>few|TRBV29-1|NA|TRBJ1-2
CSVEEQGGGYTF
TGCAGCGTTGAAGAACAGGGTGGAGGCTACACCTTC
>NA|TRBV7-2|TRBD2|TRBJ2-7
CASSPITSGSYEQYF
TGTGCCAGCAGCCCCATTACTAGCGGATCCTACGAGCAGTACTTC
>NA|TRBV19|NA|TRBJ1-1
CASSIFLDGSEAFF
TGTGCCAGTAGCATTTTCCTTGACGGGAGTGAAGCTTTCTTT
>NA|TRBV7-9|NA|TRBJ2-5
CASSPGQSETQYF
TGTGCCAGCAGCCCCGGACAGTCGGAGACCCAGTACTTC
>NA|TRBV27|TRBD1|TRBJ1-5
CASSLSPGTGLLRSQPQHF
TGTGCCAGCAGTTTATCTCCCGGGACAGGGTTACTAAGAAGTCAGCCCCAGCATTTT
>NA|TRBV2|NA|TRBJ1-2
CASSEGGVYGYTF
TGTGCCAGCAGTGAAGGGGGGGTCTATGGCTACACCTTC
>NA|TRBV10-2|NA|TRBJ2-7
CASSGSWRLNTYEQYF
TGCGCCAGCAGTGGATCTTGGAGGCTGAATACCTACGAGCAGTACTTC
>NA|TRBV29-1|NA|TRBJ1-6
CSVEGRTGNPYNSPLHF
TGCAGCGTTGAAGGCAGGACCGGGAACCCGTATAATTCACCCCTCCACTTT
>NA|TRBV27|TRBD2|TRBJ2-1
CASSLFAAGGYEQFF
TGTGCCAGCAGTTTATTTGCGGCGGGAGGCTATGAGCAGTTCTTC
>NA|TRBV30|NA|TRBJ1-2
CAWEGPQGFASYGYTF
TGTGCCTGGGAGGGGCCTCAGGGTTTCGCCTCCTATGGCTACACCTTC
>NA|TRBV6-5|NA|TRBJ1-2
CASRSWGDYGYTF
TGTGCCAGCAGGAGTTGGGGAGACTATGGCTACACCTTC